A single sample is the source of the 8 T cell receptor beta chains below, sequenced in a study of blood T cell repertoires in COVID-19. Clones were sequenced by immunoSEQ multiplex PCR, and TCRdb holds only the in-frame ones, with some missing. This table holds around 180,000 clones, over 75% found once. The specimen was peripheral blood. The receptors originated from a man in his 70s with active or convalescent COVID-19.

This chain connects TRBV27 to TRBJ1-5; 9 positions match TRBD1. V lost 6 bases to trimming and J lost 7 bases; unmatched junction nucleotides: 16. In germline, CDR1 is MNHEY, CDR2 SMNVEV (reference sequence). The CDR3 consists of 17 residues. DNA of the CDR3: TGTGCCAGCAGCGACGTCTCCGGGACAGGGAGGGGACAGCCCCAGCATTTT. The encoded protein is CASSDVSGTGRGQPQHF.

V gene TRBV7-6 combines with J gene TRBJ1-3; no clear D. The CDR3 is 16 amino acids. Germline-derived CDR1 and CDR2 are SGHVS and FNYEAQ. The V end lost 1 base, the J end lost 1 base, and 11 bases lay between the germline ends. This CDR3 reads CASSLVQPGSGNTIYF. The DNA of the CDR3 is TGTGCCAGCAGCTTAGTCCAGCCGGGATCTGGAAACACCATATATTTT. The variable domain in full, with the rest retrieved from reference TRBV7-6 and TRBJ1-3, is GAGVSQSPRYKVTKRGQDVALRCDPISGHVSLYWYRQALGQGPEFLTYFNYEAQQDKSGLPNDRFSAERPEGSISTLTIQRTEQRDSAMYRCASSLVQPGSGNTIYFGEGSWLTVV.

The V and J genes are TRBV5-1 and TRBJ1-4, with TRBD1 identical over 7 bases. J was trimmed by 4 bases and V by 4 bases; bases with no gene match: 10. The CDR3 is 16 residues long. CDR1 SGHRS and CDR2 YFSETQ come from the germline V gene. The CDR3 here is CASSPGQGVYNEKLFF. As DNA, the CDR3 is TGCGCCAGCAGCCCCGGGCAGGGGGTTTATAATGAAAAACTGTTTTTT.

The chain carries TRBV6-5 and TRBJ1-1; D is perhaps TRBD1 (6 bases). This CDR3 comprises 15 residues. The germline V and J ends were trimmed by 2 bases and 5 bases, with 15 bases remaining between them. Looked up from germline, CDR1 is MNHEY and CDR2 is SVGAGI. The CDR3 is CASSYGEDRRTEAFF. The CDR3 coding sequence is TGTGCCAGCAGTTACGGGGAAGACAGGAGGACTGAAGCTTTCTTT.

The chain links TRBV11-2 to TRBJ1-1; maybe TRBD1 (5 bases). Trimming stripped 3 bases from V and 4 bases from J, with 12 bases between. CDR1 is SGHAT and CDR2 is FQNNGV in the germline V gene. This CDR3 spans 14 amino acids. CDR3 coding DNA: TGTGCCAGCAGCTTTACCCAGGGCGGCACTGAAGCTTTCTTT. It translates to CASSFTQGGTEAFF.

V gene TRBV12-3 or TRBV12-4 combines with J gene TRBJ1-4; 8 nucleotides agree with TRBD1. This CDR3 region has 12 residues. J lost 12 bases, V lost 4 bases, and 4 bases had no gene match. CDR3 loop: CASSSQGAQLFF. Written as DNA, the CDR3 is TGTGCCAGCAGTTCCCAGGGGGCTCAACTGTTTTTT.

The genes are TRBV18 and TRBJ1-1; weak D call: TRBD1 (5 bases). Trimming pared 2 bases from V and 1 base from J, leaving 14 bases between. The CDR3 is 16 residues long. Germline V gives CDR1 KGHSH, CDR2 LQKENI. The DNA of the CDR3 is TGTGCCAGCTCACCATTCCGACCGACAGAGAACACTGAAGCTTTCTTT. Translating it yields CASSPFRPTENTEAFF.

This clone was seen a handful of times. The chain links TRBV29-1 to TRBJ2-7, with 11 bases matching TRBD2. The CDR3 totals 15 residues. Germline V gene data show CDR1 as SQVTM and CDR2 as ANQGSEA. J gave up 0 bases and V 4 bases, and 5 bases lay outside the gene matches. The CDR3 reads CSVAGLADSSYEQYF. The CDR3 DNA reads TGCAGCGTTGCGGGACTAGCGGATAGCTCCTACGAGCAGTACTTC.